This T cell receptor (beta chain) originates from a study of T cell changes during pregnancy in multiple sclerosis. Germline CDR1 is PRHDT and CDR2 is FYEKMQ (reference sequence). This CDR3 contains 15 residues. The J segment lost 3 bases and the V segment lost 4 bases, leaving 4 bases of the junction unmatched. Data came from immunoSEQ multiplex PCR; TCRdb stores just in-frame clones and leaves some out. The sample includes approximately 69,000 clones, more than 90% of them seen just once. This TCR derives from a female donor in good health, enrolled as a control in a pregnancy study. The specimen comprised peripheral blood, sampled in the second trimester of pregnancy. V usage is TRBV13 and J usage is TRBJ2-7; 12 nucleotides agree with TRBD2. DNA for the CDR3: TGTGCCAGCAGCTCTCTAGCGGGGGGGCTCTACGAGCAGTACTTC. Its translation: CASSSLAGGLYEQYF.